The 4 T cell receptor beta chains presented below share a single source sample, sequenced in a study of neurological immune-mediated disorders. TCRdb analysed the 5' RACE reads with MiXCR anew, one entry per CDR3 protein. The sample shows roughly 56,000 distinct CDR3 sequences, more than 9.5% of them seen only once. The sample was PBMCs. The receptors come from a man aged 55-75 years in good health.

This clonotype appeared many times. This chain uses TRBV5-1 with TRBJ2-3; TRBD1 agrees at 8 bases. CDR1 is SGHRS, CDR2 YFSETQ, per germline. Trimming removed 7 bases from V and 4 bases from J; junction bases left unmatched: 2. The CDR3 has 12 amino acids. CDR3 protein: CASAQGADTQYF. CDR3 DNA: TGCGCCAGCGCACAGGGGGCAGATACGCAGTATTTT.

This clonotype showed up many times. The chain recombines TRBV3-1 with TRBJ1-1; 8 bases fit TRBD1. CDR3 size: 14 residues. V lost 2 bases, J lost 5 bases, and 4 bases stayed unmatched. Germline V gene data show CDR1 as LGHDT and CDR2 as YNNKEL (reference sequence). This CDR3 reads CASSQFQGATEAFF. The CDR3 DNA reads TGTGCCAGCAGCCAATTTCAGGGGGCGACTGAAGCTTTCTTT.

There are many counts of this clonotype. The chain recombines TRBV12-3 or TRBV12-4 with TRBJ1-5, with D hard to call. CDR3 size: 13 residues. The ends were cut back, 7 bases at V and 0 bases at J, with 7 bases in the middle. The CDR3 spells CASTQTSNQPQHF. The CDR3 nucleotides read TGTGCCAGCACGCAGACTAGCAATCAGCCCCAGCATTTT.

The V and J genes are TRBV10-3 and TRBJ2-1; maybe TRBD2 (6 bases). Germline V gene data show CDR1 as ENHRY and CDR2 as SYGVKD. Trimming took 8 bases from V and 2 from J, leaving 13 bases between them. This CDR3 region has 14 residues. DNA of the CDR3: TGTGCCATCCGGGAGCTAGCAGCCTACAATGAGCAGTTCTTC. It encodes CAIRELAAYNEQFF.